The rows below give T cell receptor beta chains drawn from one sample of a study of identical twins. MiXCR, applied by TCRdb to the 5' RACE reads, yields one record per CDR3 protein. The sample lists 600,000 to 850,000 distinct CDR3 sequences; roughly 18% were seen once. These data also featured in a second study, about T cells expressing NK-cell markers.

The source material was PBMCs. Source of these receptors: a woman between 18 and 29 years old in good health. Each CDR3 is given with its conserved first and last residue.

cdr3_aa cdr3_length j_call v_call
CAISATSGVQETQYF 15 TRBJ2-5 TRBV10-3
CSASSTEWGGELFF 14 TRBJ2-2 TRBV20-1
CASSLMGGWGYTF 13 TRBJ1-2 TRBV12-3/TRBV12-4
CARGYYEQYF 10 TRBJ2-7 TRBV21-1
CASSLGLGSTGELFF 15 TRBJ2-2 TRBV12-3/TRBV12-4
CNVRGRGSAEAFF 13 TRBJ1-1 TRBV29-1
CSAGQSNYGYTF 12 TRBJ1-2 TRBV20-1
CASSLGIGADTQYF 14 TRBJ2-3 TRBV7-2
CASSSSPGLAGGNEQFF 17 TRBJ2-1 TRBV7-3
CSARDLSGNPYEQYF 15 TRBJ2-7 TRBV20-1
CASSQESEGYNEQFF 15 TRBJ2-1 TRBV4-3
CASSPGQGSGNTIYF 15 TRBJ1-3 TRBV12-3/TRBV12-4
CASTHSGGALETQYF 15 TRBJ2-5 TRBV12-3/TRBV12-4
CASSGAGLLETQYF 14 TRBJ2-5 TRBV9
CASSPDRVYEQYF 13 TRBJ2-7 TRBV6-6
CASRRGGNTIYF 12 TRBJ1-3 TRBV12-3/TRBV12-4
CASSYFSQGAYEQYF 15 TRBJ2-7 TRBV6-5
CASSSPRQQGANTGELFF 18 TRBJ2-2 TRBV11-2
CASSLAPGQEYF 12 TRBJ2-7 TRBV7-9
CASSTGNGYTF 11 TRBJ1-2 TRBV12-3/TRBV12-4
CASSLARANEQYF 13 TRBJ2-7 TRBV7-9
CASQGETQYF 10 TRBJ2-5 TRBV11-2
CASSGYFASPLHF 13 TRBJ1-6 TRBV25-1
CASMGGGITGELFF 14 TRBJ2-2 TRBV6-1
CASTYRGTSSYNEQFF 16 TRBJ2-1 TRBV6-2/TRBV6-3